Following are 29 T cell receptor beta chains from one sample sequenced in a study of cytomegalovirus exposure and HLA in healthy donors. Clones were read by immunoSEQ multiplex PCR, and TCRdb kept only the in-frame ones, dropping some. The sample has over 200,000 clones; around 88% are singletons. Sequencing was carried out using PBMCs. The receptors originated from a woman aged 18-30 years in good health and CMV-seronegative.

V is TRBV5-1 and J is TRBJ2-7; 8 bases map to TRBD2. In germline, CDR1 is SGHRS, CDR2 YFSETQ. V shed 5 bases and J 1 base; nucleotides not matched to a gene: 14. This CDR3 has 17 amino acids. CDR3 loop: CASRTGGWLVESYEQYF. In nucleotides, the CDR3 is TGCGCCAGCAGGACGGGAGGGTGGCTTGTGGAGTCCTACGAGCAGTACTTC. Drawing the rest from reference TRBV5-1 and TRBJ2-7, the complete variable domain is KAGVTQTPRYLIKTRGQQVTLSCSPISGHRSVSWYQQTPGQGLQFLFEYFSETQRNKGNFPGRFSGRQFSNSRSEMNVSTLELGDSALYLCASRTGGWLVESYEQYFGPGTRLTVT.

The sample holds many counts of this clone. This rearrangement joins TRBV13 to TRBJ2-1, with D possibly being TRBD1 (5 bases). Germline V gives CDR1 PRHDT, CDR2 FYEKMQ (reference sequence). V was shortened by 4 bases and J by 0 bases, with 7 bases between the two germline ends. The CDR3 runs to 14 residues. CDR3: CASSYRSSYNEQFF. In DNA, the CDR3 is TGTGCCAGCAGCTACAGGAGCTCCTACAATGAGCAGTTCTTC.

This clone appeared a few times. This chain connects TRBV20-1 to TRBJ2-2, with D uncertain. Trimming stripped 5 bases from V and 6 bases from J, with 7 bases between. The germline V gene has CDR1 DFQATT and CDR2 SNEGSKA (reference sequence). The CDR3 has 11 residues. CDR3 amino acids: CSAPISGELFF. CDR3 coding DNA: TGCAGTGCTCCTATCTCCGGGGAGCTGTTTTTT.

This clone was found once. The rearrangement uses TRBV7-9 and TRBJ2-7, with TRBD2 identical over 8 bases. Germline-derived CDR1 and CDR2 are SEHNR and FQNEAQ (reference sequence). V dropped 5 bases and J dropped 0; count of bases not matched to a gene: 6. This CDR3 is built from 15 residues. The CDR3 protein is CASSPREGLSYEQYF. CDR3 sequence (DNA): TGTGCCAGCAGCCCCCGGGAGGGCCTCTCCTACGAGCAGTACTTC.

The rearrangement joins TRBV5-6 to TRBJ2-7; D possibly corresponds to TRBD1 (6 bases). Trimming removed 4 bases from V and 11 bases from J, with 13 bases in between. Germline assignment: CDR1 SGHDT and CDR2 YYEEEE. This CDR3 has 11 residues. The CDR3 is CASSARQAEYF. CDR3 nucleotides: TGTGCCAGCAGCGCGAGACAGGCCGAGTACTTC. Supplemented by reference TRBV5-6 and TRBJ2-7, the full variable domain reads DAGVTQSPTHLIKTRGQQVTLRCSPKSGHDTVSWYQQALGQGPQFIFQYYEEEERQRGNFPDRFSGHQFPNYSSELNVNALLLGDSALYLCASSARQAEYFGPGTRLTVT.

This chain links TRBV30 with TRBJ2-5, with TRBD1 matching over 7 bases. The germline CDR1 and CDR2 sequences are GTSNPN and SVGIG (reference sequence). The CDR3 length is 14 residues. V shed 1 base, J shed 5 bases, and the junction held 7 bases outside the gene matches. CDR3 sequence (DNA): TGTGCCTGGAGTGGGGACAGCCCGTGGGAGACCCAGTACTTC. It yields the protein CAWSGDSPWETQYF.

In nucleotides, the CDR3 is TGTGCCAGCAGACAGGGGGGTTCCTATGGCTACACCTTC. It specifies CASRQGGSYGYTF. This chain links TRBV27 with TRBJ1-2; 8 bases map to TRBD1. V shed 6 bases and J 4 bases; nucleotides not matched to a gene: 4. The CDR3 loop spans 13 amino acids. The germline V gene encodes CDR1 MNHEY and CDR2 SMNVEV (reference sequence).

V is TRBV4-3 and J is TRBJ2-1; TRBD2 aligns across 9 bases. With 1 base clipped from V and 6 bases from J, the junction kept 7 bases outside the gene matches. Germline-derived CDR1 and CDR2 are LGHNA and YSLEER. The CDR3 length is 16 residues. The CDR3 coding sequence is TGCGCCAGCAGCCAAGTTATAGCGGGAGAGGGCAATGAGCAGTTCTTC. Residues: CASSQVIAGEGNEQFF.

The CDR3 protein is CASSLVFGGDSNEQFF. The CDR3 DNA reads as TGTGCCAGCAGCTTAGTTTTCGGAGGGGACTCAAATGAGCAGTTCTTC. The V gene is TRBV7-9, the J gene TRBJ2-1; a weak D match, TRBD2 (6 bases). The CDR3 runs 16 residues. The V gene lost 1 base and the J gene lost 7 bases, with 17 bases spanning the gap. Germline loops: CDR1 SEHNR, CDR2 FQNEAQ (reference sequence).

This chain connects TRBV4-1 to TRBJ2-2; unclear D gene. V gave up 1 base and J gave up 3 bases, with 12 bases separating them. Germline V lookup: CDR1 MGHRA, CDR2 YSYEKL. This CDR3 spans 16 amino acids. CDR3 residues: CASSQVTETDTGELFF. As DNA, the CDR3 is TGCGCCAGCAGCCAAGTGACGGAGACCGACACCGGGGAGCTGTTTTTT.

CDR3: CASSPWAAQSYEQYF. The CDR3 bases are TGTGCCAGCAGCCCCTGGGCAGCACAATCCTACGAGCAGTACTTC. This chain joins TRBV11-2 and TRBJ2-7; D uncertain. V lost 5 bases to trimming and J lost 1 base, with 15 bases between them. The CDR3 spans 15 residues. Germline CDR1 reads SGHAT; CDR2 reads FQNNGV.

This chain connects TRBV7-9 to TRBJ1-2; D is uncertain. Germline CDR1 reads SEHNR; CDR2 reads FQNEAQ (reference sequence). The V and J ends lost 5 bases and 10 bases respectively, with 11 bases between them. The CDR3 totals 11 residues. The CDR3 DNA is TGTGCCAGCAGCGAACCGGGGTACTACACCTTC. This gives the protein CASSEPGYYTF.

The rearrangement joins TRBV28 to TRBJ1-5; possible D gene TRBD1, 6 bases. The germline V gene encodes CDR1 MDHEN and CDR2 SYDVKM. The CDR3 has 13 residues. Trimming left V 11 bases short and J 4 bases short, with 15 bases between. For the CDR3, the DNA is TGTGCCGCGTCCGGGACACCAAATCAGCCCCAGCATTTT. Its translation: CAASGTPNQPQHF.

The CDR3 spells CASAPTVSYEQYF. CDR3 bases: TGTGCCAGCGCCCCGACAGTCTCCTACGAGCAGTACTTC. This chain connects TRBV28 to TRBJ2-7, with D tentatively TRBD1 (5 bases). Germline assignment: CDR1 MDHEN and CDR2 SYDVKM. Trimming left V 8 bases short and J 0 bases short, with 11 bases between. The CDR3 totals 13 residues.

The CDR3 DNA is TGTGCCAGCTCACTACAGGGGGCCGGATACACCGGGGAGCTGTTTTTT. Protein sequence: CASSLQGAGYTGELFF. V gene TRBV18 combines with J gene TRBJ2-2, with TRBD1 matching over 9 bases. This CDR3 contains 16 residues. The germline gives CDR1 KGHSH, CDR2 LQKENI. V lost 4 bases and J lost 3; bases outside the gene matches: 6.

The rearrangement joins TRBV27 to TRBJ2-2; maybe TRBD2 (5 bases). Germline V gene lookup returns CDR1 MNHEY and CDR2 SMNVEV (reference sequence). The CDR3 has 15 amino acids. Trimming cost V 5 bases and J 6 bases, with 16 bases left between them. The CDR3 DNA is TGTGCCAGCAGTGGAGGCTTGGGATTGTCCGGGGAGCTGTTTTTT. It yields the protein CASSGGLGLSGELFF.

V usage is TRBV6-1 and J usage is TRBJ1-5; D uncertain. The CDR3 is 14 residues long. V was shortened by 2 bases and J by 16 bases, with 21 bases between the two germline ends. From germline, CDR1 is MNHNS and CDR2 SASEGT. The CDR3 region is CASSELVLGSPPHF. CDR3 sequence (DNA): TGTGCCAGCAGTGAACTCGTCCTTGGCTCGCCTCCCCATTTT.

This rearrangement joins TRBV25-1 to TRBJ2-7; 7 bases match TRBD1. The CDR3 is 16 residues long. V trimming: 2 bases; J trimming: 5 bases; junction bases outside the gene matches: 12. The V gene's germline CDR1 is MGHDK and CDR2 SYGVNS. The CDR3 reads CASSEVLRQGKHEQYF. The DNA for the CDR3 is TGTGCCAGCAGTGAAGTACTTCGACAGGGTAAACACGAGCAGTACTTC.

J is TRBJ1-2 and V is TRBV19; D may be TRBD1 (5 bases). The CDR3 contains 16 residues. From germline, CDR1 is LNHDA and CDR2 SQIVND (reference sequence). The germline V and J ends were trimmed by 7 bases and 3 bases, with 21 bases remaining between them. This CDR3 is CASIGVAATFDYGYTF. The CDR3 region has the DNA TGTGCCAGTATAGGGGTGGCCGCAACTTTCGACTATGGCTACACCTTC. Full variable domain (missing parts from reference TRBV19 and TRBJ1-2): DGGITQSPKYLFRKEGQNVTLSCEQNLNHDAMYWYRQDPGQGLRLIYYSQIVNDFQKGDIAEGYSVSREKKESFPLTVTSAQKNPTAFYLCASIGVAATFDYGYTFGSGTRLTVV.

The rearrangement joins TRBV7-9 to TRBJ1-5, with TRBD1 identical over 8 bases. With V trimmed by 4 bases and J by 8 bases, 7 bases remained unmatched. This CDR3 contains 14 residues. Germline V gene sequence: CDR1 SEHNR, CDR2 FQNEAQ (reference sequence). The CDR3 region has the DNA TGTGCCAGCAGCTACGGACAGGGTCGAGAGCCCCAGCATTTT. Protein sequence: CASSYGQGREPQHF. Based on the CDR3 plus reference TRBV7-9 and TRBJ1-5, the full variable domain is DTGVSQNPRHKITKRGQNVTFRCDPISEHNRLYWYRQTLGQGPEFLTYFQNEAQLEKSRLLSDRFSAERPKGSFSTLEIQRTEQGDSAMYLCASSYGQGREPQHFGDGTRLSIL.

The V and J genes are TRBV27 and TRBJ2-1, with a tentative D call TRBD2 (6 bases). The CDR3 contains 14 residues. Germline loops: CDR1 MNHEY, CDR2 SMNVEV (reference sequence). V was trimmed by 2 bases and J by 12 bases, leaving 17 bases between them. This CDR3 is CASSLISRAEGQFF. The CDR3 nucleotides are TGTGCCAGCAGTTTAATTAGTAGGGCGGAGGGGCAGTTCTTC.

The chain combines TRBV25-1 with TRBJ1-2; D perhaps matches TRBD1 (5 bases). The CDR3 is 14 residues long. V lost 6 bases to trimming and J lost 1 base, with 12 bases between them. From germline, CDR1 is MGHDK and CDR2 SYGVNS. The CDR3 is CASSYVGDNYGYTF. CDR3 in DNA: TGTGCCAGCAGCTATGTAGGGGATAACTATGGCTACACCTTC.

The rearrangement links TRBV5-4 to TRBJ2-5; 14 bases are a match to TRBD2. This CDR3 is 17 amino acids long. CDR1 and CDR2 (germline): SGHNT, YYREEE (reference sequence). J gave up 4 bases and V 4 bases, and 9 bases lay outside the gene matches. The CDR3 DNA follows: TGTGCCAGCAGCATACCGACTAGCGGGAGGGCTTCAGAGACCCAGTACTTC. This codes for CASSIPTSGRASETQYF.

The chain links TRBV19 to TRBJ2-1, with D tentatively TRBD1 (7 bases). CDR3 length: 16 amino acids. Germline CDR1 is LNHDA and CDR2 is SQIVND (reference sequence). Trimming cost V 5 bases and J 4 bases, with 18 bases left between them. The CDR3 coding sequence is TGTGCCAGTAGTCCAAAGGCGGGACAGATTTACAATGAGCAGTTCTTC. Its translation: CASSPKAGQIYNEQFF.

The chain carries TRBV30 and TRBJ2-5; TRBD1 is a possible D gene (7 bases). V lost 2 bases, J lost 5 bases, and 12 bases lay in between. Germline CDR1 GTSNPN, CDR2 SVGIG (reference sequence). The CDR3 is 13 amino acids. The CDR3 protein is CAWSRDSGETQYF. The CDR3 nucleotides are TGTGCCTGGAGTCGGGACAGCGGGGAGACCCAGTACTTC.

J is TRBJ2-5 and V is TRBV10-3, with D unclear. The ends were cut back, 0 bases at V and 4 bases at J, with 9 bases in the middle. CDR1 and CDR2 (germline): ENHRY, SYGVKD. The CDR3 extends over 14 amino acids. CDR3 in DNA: TGTGCCATCAGTGAGTCGAGTTTCGGAGAGACCCAGTACTTC. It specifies CAISESSFGETQYF.

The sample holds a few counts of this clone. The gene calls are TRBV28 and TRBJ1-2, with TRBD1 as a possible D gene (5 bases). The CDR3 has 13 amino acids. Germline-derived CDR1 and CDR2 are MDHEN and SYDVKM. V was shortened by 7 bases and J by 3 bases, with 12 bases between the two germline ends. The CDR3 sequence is CASNREGYYGYTF. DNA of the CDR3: TGTGCCAGCAACCGGGAGGGGTACTATGGCTACACCTTC.

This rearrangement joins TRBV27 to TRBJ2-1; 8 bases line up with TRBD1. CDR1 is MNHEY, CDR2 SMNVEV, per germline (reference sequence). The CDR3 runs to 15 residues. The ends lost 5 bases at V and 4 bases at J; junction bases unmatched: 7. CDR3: CASSVAGGLYNEQFF. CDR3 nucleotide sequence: TGTGCCAGCAGTGTAGCAGGGGGCTTATACAATGAGCAGTTCTTC.

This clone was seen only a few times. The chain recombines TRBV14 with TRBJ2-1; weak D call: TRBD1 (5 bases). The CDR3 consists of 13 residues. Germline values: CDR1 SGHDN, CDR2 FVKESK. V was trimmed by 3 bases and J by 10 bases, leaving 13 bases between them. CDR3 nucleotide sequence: TGTGCCAGCAGCCATGGGGCGGTAGGAGAGCAGTTCTTC. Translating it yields CASSHGAVGEQFF.